Shown below are 18 T cell receptor beta chains from a single sample sequenced in a study of regulatory T cells in long-lasting Graves disease. Libraries of TCR beta came from iRepertoire HTBI primers plus Arm-PCR of CDR3 regions. In TCRdb, the multiplex PCR reads were re-called with MiXCR into one record per CDR3 protein. The table has approximately 500,000 distinct CDR3 sequences, 20% to 25% seen once. Time point: persistent/refractory GD, antithyroid drugs over 5 years with positive TRAb. PBMCs were the source of the RNA used for TCR sequencing. The sample here was peripheral blood mononuclear cells (PBMCs), taken when the disease was refractory, from a patient treated with antithyroid drugs. The receptors were sampled from a female donor with Graves disease.

This chain connects TRBV28 to TRBJ2-6, with D maybe TRBD1 (6 bases). The CDR3 runs to 16 residues. The germline gives CDR1 MDHEN, CDR2 SYDVKM. The V and J ends lost 2 bases and 0 bases respectively, with 8 bases between them. In DNA form, the CDR3 reads TGTGCCAGCAGTTTAAACAGGGTCTCTGGGGCCAACGTCCTGACTTTC. As protein: CASSLNRVSGANVLTF.

This clonotype was recorded at least ten times. The chain links TRBV10-3 to TRBJ2-2; 7 bases are shared with TRBD1. With V trimmed by 10 bases and J by 0 bases, 5 bases remained unmatched. Germline CDR1 ENHRY, CDR2 SYGVKD. The CDR3 is 14 residues long. CDR3 nucleotides: TGTGCCAGCAAGGGACAGCCGAACACCGGGGAGCTGTTTTTT. Its translation: CASKGQPNTGELFF.

This clonotype was seen at least ten times. V and J are TRBV13 and TRBJ1-2; D not resolved. Trimming shortened V by 4 bases and J by 6 bases, and 15 bases separated the two germline ends. The CDR3 loop spans 14 amino acids. CDR1 is PRHDT and CDR2 is FYEKMQ in the germline V gene (reference sequence). CDR3 in DNA: TGTGCCAGCAGCTCCCCGGCAATGAGGAATGGCTACACCTTC. This gives the protein CASSSPAMRNGYTF.

The chain carries TRBV6-1 and TRBJ2-7, with TRBD1 matching 9 bases. After removal of 6 bases from V and 4 bases from J, the junction contained 10 bases not matched to a gene. This CDR3 comprises 15 residues. The germline V gene has CDR1 MNHNS and CDR2 SASEGT. CDR3: CASRATGGAGYEQYF. In DNA, the CDR3 is TGTGCCAGCAGGGCCACAGGGGGCGCGGGTTACGAGCAGTACTTC.

The chain links TRBV7-9 to TRBJ1-2; possible D gene TRBD1, 5 bases. Germline V gene data show CDR1 as SEHNR and CDR2 as FQNEAQ (reference sequence). V was cut by 5 bases and J by 7 bases, with 14 bases left in between. The CDR3 spans 13 residues. CDR3 loop: CASSSSQGLGYTF. The CDR3, as DNA: TGTGCCAGCAGCAGCTCGCAGGGTCTTGGCTACACCTTC.

This clonotype was seen repeatedly, ten times or more. The V call is TRBV2, the J call TRBJ1-6; weak D call: TRBD1 (6 bases). Germline CDR1 is SNHLY and CDR2 is FYNNEI. This CDR3 comprises 19 residues. V dropped 7 bases and J dropped 3 bases, with 25 bases sitting between them. CDR3 in amino acids: CASKVDQGIHTLYNSPLHF. CDR3 bases: TGTGCCAGCAAGGTAGACCAGGGGATTCATACCCTCTATAATTCACCCCTCCACTTT.

This clonotype was detected ten times or more. This sequence joins TRBV28 and TRBJ1-5; D remains unclear. Germline CDR1 MDHEN, CDR2 SYDVKM. With 7 bases removed from V and 5 bases from J, the gap between germline ends came to 12 bases. CDR3 length equals 13 residues. The CDR3 region is CASIPTLDQPQHF. DNA for the CDR3: TGTGCCAGCATCCCTACACTAGATCAGCCCCAGCATTTT.

There are many counts of this clonotype. The chain links TRBV2 to TRBJ1-2, with TRBD1 matching over 7 bases. The J segment lost 3 bases and the V segment lost 10 bases, leaving 5 bases of the junction unmatched. The CDR3 is 12 amino acids. Germline assignment: CDR1 SNHLY and CDR2 FYNNEI. In nucleotides, the CDR3 is TGTGCCACCGAGGGGGCGGACTATGGCTACACCTTC. This encodes CATEGADYGYTF.

J is TRBJ1-6 and V is TRBV5-5; D not certain. Looked up from germline, CDR1 is SGHKS and CDR2 is YYEKEE (reference sequence). V was cut by 1 base and J by 0 bases, with 11 bases left in between. This CDR3 is built from 17 residues. CDR3 DNA: TGTGCCAGCAGCTTGCTGACCGACGTCTCCTATAATTCACCCCTCCACTTT. As protein: CASSLLTDVSYNSPLHF.

The chain is built from TRBV4-2 and TRBJ2-7, with D tentatively TRBD2 (7 bases). The CDR3 runs 19 residues. The V end lost 4 bases, the J end lost 4 bases, and 29 bases lay between the germline ends. Germline loops: CDR1 LGHNA, CDR2 YNFKEQ. The CDR3 nucleotides read TGTGCCAGCAGCCCAACCTCCTCAGTGGAGGGGGAGGGCACTTACGAGCAGTACTTC. As protein: CASSPTSSVEGEGTYEQYF.

This clonotype has at least ten counts. This sequence joins TRBV5-1 and TRBJ1-1; possible D gene TRBD1, 5 bases. The CDR3 is 16 amino acids. Per the germline V gene, CDR1 is SGHRS and CDR2 is YFSETQ. The germline V and J ends were trimmed by 0 bases and 1 base, with 13 bases remaining between them. The CDR3 region is CASSLARDRRNTEAFF. CDR3 nucleotides: TGCGCCAGCAGCTTGGCTCGGGACCGCCGGAACACTGAAGCTTTCTTT.

This clonotype was seen only a few times. V gene TRBV11-1 combines with J gene TRBJ2-7; 7 bases fit TRBD1. V lost 3 bases, J lost 3 bases, and 8 bases stayed unmatched. There are 15 residues in the CDR3. Germline V gene data show CDR1 as SGHAT and CDR2 as FQDESV (reference sequence). The CDR3, as DNA: TGTGCCAGCAGCTTTGGGGACAGCGGTCACTACGAGCAGTACTTC. The encoded protein is CASSFGDSGHYEQYF.

The table lists this clonotype with many counts. The V and J genes are TRBV28 and TRBJ2-5, with 12 bases matching TRBD2. The junction had 6 bases not matched to a gene; V was cut back by 3 bases and J by 4 bases. The CDR3 is 16 residues long. The germline V gene has CDR1 MDHEN and CDR2 SYDVKM. The CDR3 here is CASSFSTSGSLETQYF. As DNA, the CDR3 is TGTGCCAGCAGTTTTTCGACTAGCGGGAGTTTAGAGACCCAGTACTTC.

This clonotype was found a few times. The chain joins TRBV4-3 to TRBJ1-1, with a tentative D call TRBD1 (6 bases). This CDR3 contains 11 residues. Germline assignment: CDR1 LGHNA and CDR2 YSLEER. The V and J ends lost 4 bases and 8 bases respectively, with 8 bases between them. In nucleotides, the CDR3 is TGCGCCAGCAGCCGGGGGCTGGAAGCTTTCTTT. Residues: CASSRGLEAFF.

This clonotype was detected ten times or more. The chain links TRBV10-3 to TRBJ2-7; the D gene is possibly TRBD2 (5 bases). Germline V CDR1 and CDR2: ENHRY, SYGVKD. This CDR3 comprises 11 residues. V dropped 8 bases and J dropped 2 bases, with 7 bases sitting between them. CDR3 bases: TGTGCCATCGCGGAGGCCTACGAGCAGTACTTC. Its protein product is CAIAEAYEQYF.

This clonotype was found many times. The chain recombines TRBV6-5 with TRBJ2-5, with 12 bases aligning to TRBD1. This CDR3 contains 16 residues. V gave up 2 bases and J gave up 2 bases; unmatched junction bases: 3. Germline V gene data show CDR1 as MNHEY and CDR2 as SVGAGI. The CDR3 coding sequence is TGTGCCAGCAGTTACCGGGACAGGGGGCGTCAAGAGACCCAGTACTTC. Its translation is CASSYRDRGRQETQYF.

This clonotype came up many times. CDR3: CASSSPGDSNQPQHF. DNA of the CDR3: TGTGCCAGTAGCTCCCCGGGAGATAGCAATCAGCCCCAGCATTTT. The rearrangement joins TRBV19 to TRBJ1-5; D is ambiguous. Trimming pared 6 bases from V and 0 bases from J, leaving 12 bases between. The CDR3 has 15 amino acids. The germline gives CDR1 LNHDA, CDR2 SQIVND (reference sequence).

V and J are TRBV6-2 or TRBV6-3 and TRBJ1-5; D unclear. V lost 2 bases and J 8 bases, leaving 16 bases between the germline ends. The germline CDR1 and CDR2 sequences are MNHEY and SVGEGT. The CDR3 runs to 15 residues. CDR3 amino acids: CASSYTSGTMEPQHF. The CDR3 DNA is TGTGCCAGCAGTTACACATCCGGTACCATGGAGCCCCAGCATTTT.